A selection of T cell receptor beta chains follows, all from one sample in a study of cytomegalovirus exposure and HLA in healthy donors. TCRdb's copy holds only in-frame clones and misses some; the assay was immunoSEQ multiplex PCR. The table lists 100,000 to 150,000 clones, about 84% of them singletons, with 3% to 4% in the top ten. Specimen: PBMCs. Receptor source: a man aged 18 to 35 in good health and CMV-seropositive. The CDR3 runs from the conserved cysteine through the conserved F or W. D genes are given only for firm matches. Size values are once, few and many counts, or a class for expanded clones, and some rows have none.

J gene	D gene	clone size	CDR3 length	V gene	CDR3 protein	CDR3 DNA
TRBJ2-5	NA	NA	16	TRBV5-4	CASSLEVGGPGETQYF	TGTGCCAGCAGCTTGGAAGTGGGGGGGCCCGGAGAGACCCAGTACTTC
TRBJ1-1	NA	NA	15	TRBV19	CASSISTGYGTEAFF	TGTGCCAGTAGTATCTCCACAGGGTATGGGACTGAAGCTTTCTTT
TRBJ2-1	NA	NA	12	TRBV7-9	CASSAGFNEQFF	TGTGCCAGCAGCGCTGGCTTCAATGAGCAGTTCTTC
TRBJ2-5	NA	NA	13	TRBV7-2	CASSLGGRETQYF	TGTGCCAGCAGCTTAGGGGGGCGGGAGACCCAGTACTTC
TRBJ2-3	TRBD1	NA	15	TRBV18	CASSRQGQGEDTQYF	TGTGCCAGCTCCCGACAAGGACAGGGTGAGGATACGCAGTATTTT
TRBJ1-1	NA	NA	14	TRBV25-1	CASSAPEASTEAFF	TGTGCCAGCAGTGCCCCAGAAGCGAGCACTGAAGCTTTCTTT
TRBJ1-4	NA	NA	14	TRBV7-9	CASSFHTGNEKLFF	TGTGCCAGCAGCTTCCATACAGGGAACGAAAAACTGTTTTTT
TRBJ1-1	NA	NA	15	TRBV10-2	CASRESRGWNTEAFF	TGCGCCAGCAGGGAATCCAGGGGTTGGAACACTGAAGCTTTCTTT
TRBJ2-3	TRBD2	NA	16	TRBV7-9	CASSRWGGKASDTQYF	TGTGCCAGCAGCCGCTGGGGGGGGAAGGCCTCAGATACGCAGTATTTT
TRBJ2-1	TRBD2	NA	20	TRBV4-3	CASSQDGGTSGRRAYNEQFF	TGCGCCAGCAGCCAAGATGGCGGGACTAGCGGGAGACGGGCCTACAATGAGCAGTTCTTC
TRBJ2-7	NA	NA	15	TRBV14	CASSRSSGQSYEQYF	TGTGCCAGCAGCCGCAGTAGTGGACAGTCCTACGAGCAGTACTTC
TRBJ1-1	NA	NA	13	TRBV10-3	CAISQGPNTEAFF	TGTGCCATCAGTCAGGGGCCTAACACTGAAGCTTTCTTT
TRBJ2-7	NA	NA	13	TRBV29-1	CSVVGRSSYEQYF	TGCAGCGTTGTGGGCAGAAGCTCCTACGAGCAGTACTTC
TRBJ1-1	NA	few	14	TRBV7-9	CASIYSGEGTEAFF	TGTGCCAGCATCTACAGTGGGGAGGGCACTGAAGCTTTCTTT
TRBJ2-3	TRBD1	NA	15	TRBV7-6	CASSLMDRGTDTQYF	TGTGCCAGCAGCTTGATGGACAGGGGCACAGATACGCAGTATTTT
TRBJ2-7	TRBD1	NA	15	TRBV6-5	CASSYTRDRAYEQYF	TGTGCCAGCAGTTACACACGGGACAGGGCCTACGAGCAGTACTTC
TRBJ1-2	NA	few	11	TRBV6-6	CASSYSEGYTF	TGTGCCAGCAGTTACTCGGAGGGCTACACCTTC
TRBJ2-3	NA	once	15	TRBV7-9	CASSLYIGVPDTQYF	TGTGCCAGCAGCTTATATATAGGGGTTCCAGATACGCAGTATTTT
TRBJ2-7	TRBD1	NA	14	TRBV6-1	CASSVGQVSYEQYF	TGTGCCAGCAGTGTAGGACAGGTCTCCTACGAGCAGTACTTC
TRBJ1-6	TRBD1	NA	14	TRBV10-3	CATAGRQGSSPLHF	TGTGCCACCGCGGGTAGACAGGGGAGTTCACCCCTCCACTTT
TRBJ2-7	NA	few	14	TRBV7-2	CASSAQGSSYEQYF	TGTGCCAGCAGCGCTCAGGGAAGCTCCTACGAGCAGTACTTC
TRBJ2-7	NA	once	18	TRBV15	CATSREAQPGGRPYEQYF	TGTGCCACCAGCAGAGAAGCTCAGCCGGGCGGGCGGCCCTACGAGCAGTACTTC
TRBJ2-6	NA	few	16	TRBV5-5	CASSQERGSGANVLTF	TGTGCCAGCAGCCAAGAAAGGGGCTCTGGGGCCAACGTCCTGACTTTC
TRBJ1-5	NA	NA	13	TRBV30	CAWAGGDNQPQHF	TGTGCCTGGGCGGGGGGCGACAATCAGCCCCAGCATTTT
TRBJ1-6	NA	NA	15	TRBV6-1	CASSETRPSNSPLHF	TGTGCCAGCAGTGAAACGAGGCCAAGCAATTCACCCCTCCACTTT
TRBJ2-7	NA	NA	14	TRBV14	CASSHFSESYEQYF	TGTGCCAGCAGCCATTTTTCAGAATCCTACGAGCAGTACTTC
TRBJ1-1	TRBD1	NA	12	TRBV6-6	CASWGQGIEAFF	TGTGCCAGCTGGGGACAGGGGATTGAAGCTTTCTTT
TRBJ1-5	NA	NA	15	TRBV7-2	CASSLDRGSNQPQHF	TGTGCCAGCAGCTTAGATCGGGGAAGCAATCAGCCCCAGCATTTT
TRBJ2-3	NA	NA	13	TRBV4-3	CASTSELRNTQYF	TGCGCCAGCACCTCGGAGCTCCGCAATACGCAGTATTTT
TRBJ2-7	NA	few	12	TRBV7-8	CASSVQDYEQYF	TGTGCCAGCAGCGTACAGGACTACGAGCAGTACTTC
TRBJ2-2	TRBD2	NA	17	TRBV11-2	CASSRRLAGTSTGELFF	TGTGCCAGCAGTCGCAGACTAGCGGGAACATCGACCGGGGAGCTGTTTTTT
TRBJ2-7	NA	once	15	TRBV5-1	CASSLGVATLYEQYF	TGCGCCAGCAGCTTGGGGGTAGCGACCCTCTACGAGCAGTACTTC
TRBJ2-3	TRBD2	NA	16	TRBV2	CASTPLPSGRTDTQYF	TGTGCCAGCACCCCTCTTCCTAGCGGACGCACAGATACGCAGTATTTT
TRBJ2-3	TRBD2	NA	16	TRBV30	CAWSVPGLAGTDTQYF	TGTGCCTGGAGTGTACCTGGACTAGCGGGGACAGATACGCAGTATTTT
TRBJ2-5	NA	NA	14	TRBV10-2	CASSTGLGQEIQYF	TGCGCCAGCAGCACAGGTCTCGGACAAGAGATCCAGTACTTC
TRBJ2-1	NA	NA	18	TRBV18	CASSPPDSLATVWNEQFF	TGTGCCAGCTCACCACCGGACAGTCTAGCTACGGTGTGGAATGAGCAGTTCTTC
TRBJ1-1	TRBD1	once	13	TRBV2	CARRQGASTEAFF	TGTGCCAGAAGACAGGGGGCGAGCACTGAAGCTTTCTTT
TRBJ2-1	TRBD2	NA	16	TRBV7-9	CASSFTSGGAGNEQFF	TGTGCCAGCAGCTTCACTAGCGGGGGGGCGGGTAATGAGCAGTTCTTC
TRBJ1-2	NA	few	16	TRBV7-9	CASSLGSGQGAYGYTF	TGTGCCAGCAGCTTAGGGTCGGGTCAGGGTGCCTATGGCTACACCTTC
TRBJ2-3	NA	NA	15	TRBV27	CASGWRGRSTDTQYF	TGTGCCAGCGGATGGAGGGGGCGGAGCACAGATACGCAGTATTTT
TRBJ2-1	NA	NA	14	TRBV7-7	CASSLLQNNNEQFF	TGTGCTAGCAGCTTACTACAGAACAACAATGAGCAGTTCTTC
TRBJ1-2	NA	NA	15	TRBV5-4	CASSLEATLNYGYTF	TGTGCCAGCAGCTTGGAAGCTACCTTAAACTATGGCTACACCTTC
TRBJ1-1	NA	NA	14	TRBV18	CASSEGHDNTEAFF	TGTGCCAGCTCAGAGGGACACGACAACACTGAAGCTTTCTTT